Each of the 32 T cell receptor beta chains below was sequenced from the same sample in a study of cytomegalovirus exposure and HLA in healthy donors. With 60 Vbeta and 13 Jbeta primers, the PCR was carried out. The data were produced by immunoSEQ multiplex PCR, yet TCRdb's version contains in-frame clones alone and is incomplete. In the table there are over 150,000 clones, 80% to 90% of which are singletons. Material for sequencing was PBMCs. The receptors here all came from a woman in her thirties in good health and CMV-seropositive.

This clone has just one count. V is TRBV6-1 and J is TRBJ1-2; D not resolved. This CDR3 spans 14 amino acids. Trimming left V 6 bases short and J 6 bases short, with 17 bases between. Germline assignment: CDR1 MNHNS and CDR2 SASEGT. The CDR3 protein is CASRDYPRWDGYTF. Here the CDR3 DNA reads TGTGCCAGCAGGGACTATCCAAGGTGGGATGGCTACACCTTC.

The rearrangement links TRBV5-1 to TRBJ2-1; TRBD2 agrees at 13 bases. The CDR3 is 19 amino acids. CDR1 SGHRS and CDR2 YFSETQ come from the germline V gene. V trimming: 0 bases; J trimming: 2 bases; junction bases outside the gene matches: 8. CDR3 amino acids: CASSLGLAGGSPTYNEQFF. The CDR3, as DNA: TGCGCCAGCAGCTTGGGACTAGCGGGGGGCAGCCCCACCTACAATGAGCAGTTCTTC.

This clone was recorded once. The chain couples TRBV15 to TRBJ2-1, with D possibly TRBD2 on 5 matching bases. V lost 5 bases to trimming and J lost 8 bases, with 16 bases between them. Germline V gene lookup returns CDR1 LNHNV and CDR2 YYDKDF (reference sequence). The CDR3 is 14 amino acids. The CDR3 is CATSAGVVGYEQFF. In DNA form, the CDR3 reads TGTGCCACCAGCGCCGGGGTCGTGGGCTATGAGCAGTTCTTC.

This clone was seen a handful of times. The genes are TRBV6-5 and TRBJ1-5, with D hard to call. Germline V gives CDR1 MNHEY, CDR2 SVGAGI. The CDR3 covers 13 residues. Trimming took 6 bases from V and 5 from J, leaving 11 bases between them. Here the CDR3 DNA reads TGTGCCAGCAGCCCGACGGAGGATCAGCCCCAGCATTTT. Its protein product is CASSPTEDQPQHF.

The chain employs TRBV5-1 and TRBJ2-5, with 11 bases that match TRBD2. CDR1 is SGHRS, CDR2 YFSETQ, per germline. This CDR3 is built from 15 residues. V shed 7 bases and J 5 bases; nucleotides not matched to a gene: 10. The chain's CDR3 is CASLTSGAYGETQYF. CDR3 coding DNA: TGCGCCAGCTTGACTAGCGGGGCCTATGGGGAGACCCAGTACTTC.

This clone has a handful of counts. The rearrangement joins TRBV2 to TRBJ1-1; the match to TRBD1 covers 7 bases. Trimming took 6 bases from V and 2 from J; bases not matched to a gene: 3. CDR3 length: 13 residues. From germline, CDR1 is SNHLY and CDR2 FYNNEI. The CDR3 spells CASRGDRNTEAFF. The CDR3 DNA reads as TGTGCCAGCAGAGGGGACAGAAACACTGAAGCTTTCTTT.

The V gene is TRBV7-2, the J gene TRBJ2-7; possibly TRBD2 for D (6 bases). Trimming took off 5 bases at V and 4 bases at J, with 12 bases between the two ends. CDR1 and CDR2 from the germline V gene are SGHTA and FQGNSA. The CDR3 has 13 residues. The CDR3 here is CASSKGLLYEQYF. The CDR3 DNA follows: TGTGCCAGCAGCAAGGGACTGCTTTACGAGCAGTACTTC. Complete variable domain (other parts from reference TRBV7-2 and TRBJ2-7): GAGVSQSPSNKVTEKGKDVELRCDPISGHTALYWYRQSLGQGLEFLIYFQGNSAPDKSGLPSDRFSAERTGGSVSTLTIQRTQQEDSAVYLCASSKGLLYEQYFGPGTRLTVT.

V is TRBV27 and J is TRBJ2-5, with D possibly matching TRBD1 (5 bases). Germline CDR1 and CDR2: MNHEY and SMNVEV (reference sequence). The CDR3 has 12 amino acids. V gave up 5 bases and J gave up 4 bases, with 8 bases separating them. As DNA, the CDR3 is TGTGCCAGCAGTGGACAAGGAGAGACCCAGTACTTC. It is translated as CASSGQGETQYF.

The CDR3 region is CASSQRAGAGGYTF. In DNA form, the CDR3 reads TGCGCCAGCAGCCAACGGGCGGGGGCAGGGGGCTACACCTTC. The chain uses TRBV4-1 and TRBJ1-2, with a possible D match to TRBD1 (6 bases). CDR1 and CDR2 from the germline V gene are MGHRA and YSYEKL. The CDR3 extends over 14 amino acids. Trimming took off 2 bases at V and 8 bases at J, with 15 bases between the two ends.

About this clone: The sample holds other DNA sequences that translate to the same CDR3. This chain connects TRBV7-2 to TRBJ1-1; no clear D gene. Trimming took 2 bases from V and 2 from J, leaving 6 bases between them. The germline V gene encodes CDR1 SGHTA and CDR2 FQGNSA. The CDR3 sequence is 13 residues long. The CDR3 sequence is CASSLTRNTEAFF. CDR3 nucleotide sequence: TGTGCCAGCAGCTTAACGCGAAACACTGAAGCTTTCTTT.

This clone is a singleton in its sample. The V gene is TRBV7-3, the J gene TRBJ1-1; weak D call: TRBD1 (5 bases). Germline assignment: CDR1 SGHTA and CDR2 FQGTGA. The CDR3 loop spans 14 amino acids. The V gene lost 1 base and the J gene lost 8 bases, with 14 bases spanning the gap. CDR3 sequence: CASSLSGAGQEAFF. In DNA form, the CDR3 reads TGTGCCAGCAGCTTAAGCGGGGCGGGGCAGGAAGCTTTCTTT.

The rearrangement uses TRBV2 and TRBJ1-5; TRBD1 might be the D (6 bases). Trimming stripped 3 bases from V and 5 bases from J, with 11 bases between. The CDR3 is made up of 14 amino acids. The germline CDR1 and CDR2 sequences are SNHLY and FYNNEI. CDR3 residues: CASSEMAGDQPQHF. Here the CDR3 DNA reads TGTGCCAGCAGTGAGATGGCAGGGGATCAGCCCCAGCATTTT. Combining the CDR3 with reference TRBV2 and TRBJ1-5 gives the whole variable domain EPEVTQTPSHQVTQMGQEVILRCVPISNHLYFYWYRQILGQKVEFLVSFYNNEISEKSEIFDDQFSVERPDGSNFTLKIRSTKLEDSAMYFCASSEMAGDQPQHFGDGTRLSIL.

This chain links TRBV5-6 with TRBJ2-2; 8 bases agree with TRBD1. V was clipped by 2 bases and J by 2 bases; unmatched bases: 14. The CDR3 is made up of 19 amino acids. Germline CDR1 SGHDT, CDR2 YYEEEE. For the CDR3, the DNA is TGTGCCAGCAGCTTCCTAGCTTCGCTGACAGGGGAAAACACCGGGGAGCTGTTTTTT. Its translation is CASSFLASLTGENTGELFF.

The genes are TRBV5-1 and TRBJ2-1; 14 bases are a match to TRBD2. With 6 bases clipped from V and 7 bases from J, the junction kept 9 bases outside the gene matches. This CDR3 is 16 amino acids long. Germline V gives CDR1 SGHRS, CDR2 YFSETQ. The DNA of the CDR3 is TGCGCCAGCACAAGACTAGCGGGGGGGCAAGGGAATGAGCAGTTCTTC. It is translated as CASTRLAGGQGNEQFF. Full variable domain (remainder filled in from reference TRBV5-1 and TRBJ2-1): KAGVTQTPRYLIKTRGQQVTLSCSPISGHRSVSWYQQTPGQGLQFLFEYFSETQRNKGNFPGRFSGRQFSNSRSEMNVSTLELGDSALYLCASTRLAGGQGNEQFFGPGTRLTVL.

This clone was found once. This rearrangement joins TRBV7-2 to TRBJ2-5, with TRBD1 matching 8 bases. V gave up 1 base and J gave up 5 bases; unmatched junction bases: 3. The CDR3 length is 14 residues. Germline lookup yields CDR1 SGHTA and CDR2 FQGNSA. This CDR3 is CASSLGQGMETQYF. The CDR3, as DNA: TGTGCCAGCAGCTTAGGACAGGGGATGGAGACCCAGTACTTC. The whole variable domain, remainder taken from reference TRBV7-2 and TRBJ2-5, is GAGVSQSPSNKVTEKGKDVELRCDPISGHTALYWYRQSLGQGLEFLIYFQGNSAPDKSGLPSDRFSAERTGGSVSTLTIQRTQQEDSAVYLCASSLGQGMETQYFGPGTRLLVL.

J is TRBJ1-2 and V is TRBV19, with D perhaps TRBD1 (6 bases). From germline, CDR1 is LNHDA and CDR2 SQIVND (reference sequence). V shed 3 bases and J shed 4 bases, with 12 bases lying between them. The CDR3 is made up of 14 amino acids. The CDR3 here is CASSIIAGVYGYTF. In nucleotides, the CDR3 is TGTGCCAGTAGTATTATCGCAGGGGTCTATGGCTACACCTTC.

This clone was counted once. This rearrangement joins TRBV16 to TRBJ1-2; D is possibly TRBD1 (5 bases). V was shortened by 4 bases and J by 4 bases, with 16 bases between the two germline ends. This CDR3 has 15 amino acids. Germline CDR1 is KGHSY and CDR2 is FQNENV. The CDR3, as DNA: TGTGCCAGCAGCCTCCATGTTGACAGATCCTATGGCTACACCTTC. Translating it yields CASSLHVDRSYGYTF. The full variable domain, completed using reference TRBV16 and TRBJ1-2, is GEEVAQTPKHLVRGEGQKAKLYCAPIKGHSYVFWYQQVLKNEFKFLISFQNENVFDETGMPKERFSAKCLPNSPCSLEIQATKLEDSAVYFCASSLHVDRSYGYTFGSGTRLTVV.

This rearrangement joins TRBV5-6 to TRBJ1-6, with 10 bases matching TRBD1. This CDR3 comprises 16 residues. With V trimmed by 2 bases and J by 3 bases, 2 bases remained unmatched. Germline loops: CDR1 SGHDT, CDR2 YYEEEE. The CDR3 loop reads CASSFRTGGYNSPLHF. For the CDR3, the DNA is TGTGCCAGCAGCTTCCGGACAGGGGGCTATAATTCACCCCTCCACTTT. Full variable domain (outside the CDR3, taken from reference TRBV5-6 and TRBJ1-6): DAGVTQSPTHLIKTRGQQVTLRCSPKSGHDTVSWYQQALGQGPQFIFQYYEEEERQRGNFPDRFSGHQFPNYSSELNVNALLLGDSALYLCASSFRTGGYNSPLHFGNGTRLTVT.

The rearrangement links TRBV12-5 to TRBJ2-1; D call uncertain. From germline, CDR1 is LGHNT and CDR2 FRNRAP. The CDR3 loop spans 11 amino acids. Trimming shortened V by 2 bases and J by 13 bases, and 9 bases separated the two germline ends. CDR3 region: CASGLLTFQFF. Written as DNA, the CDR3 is TGTGCTAGTGGTTTGTTGACTTTTCAGTTCTTC.

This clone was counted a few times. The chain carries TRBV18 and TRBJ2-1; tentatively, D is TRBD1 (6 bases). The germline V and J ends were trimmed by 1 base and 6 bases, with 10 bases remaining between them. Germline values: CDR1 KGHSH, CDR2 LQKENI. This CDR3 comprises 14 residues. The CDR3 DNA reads TGTGCCAGCTCACCACAAACAGGGTCCAATGAGCAGTTCTTC. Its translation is CASSPQTGSNEQFF.

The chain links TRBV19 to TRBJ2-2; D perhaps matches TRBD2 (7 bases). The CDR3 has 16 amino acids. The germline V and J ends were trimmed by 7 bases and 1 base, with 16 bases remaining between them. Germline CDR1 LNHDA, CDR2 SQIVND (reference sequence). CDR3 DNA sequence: TGTGCCAGTAAGTTCGTGCGGGGGCTGAACACCGGGGAGCTGTTTTTT. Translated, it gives CASKFVRGLNTGELFF.

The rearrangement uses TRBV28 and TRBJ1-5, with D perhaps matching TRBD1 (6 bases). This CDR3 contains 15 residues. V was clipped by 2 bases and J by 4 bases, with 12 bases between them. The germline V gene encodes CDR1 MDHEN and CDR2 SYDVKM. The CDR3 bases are TGTGCCAGCAGTTTACAAGGACAGTTTAATCAGCCCCAGCATTTT. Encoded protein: CASSLQGQFNQPQHF.

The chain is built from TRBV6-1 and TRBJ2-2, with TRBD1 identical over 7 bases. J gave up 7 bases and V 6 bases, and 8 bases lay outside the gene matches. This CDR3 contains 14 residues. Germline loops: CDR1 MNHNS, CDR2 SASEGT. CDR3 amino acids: CASSPGTVLGELFF. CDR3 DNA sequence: TGTGCCAGCAGCCCTGGGACAGTTCTCGGGGAGCTGTTTTTT.

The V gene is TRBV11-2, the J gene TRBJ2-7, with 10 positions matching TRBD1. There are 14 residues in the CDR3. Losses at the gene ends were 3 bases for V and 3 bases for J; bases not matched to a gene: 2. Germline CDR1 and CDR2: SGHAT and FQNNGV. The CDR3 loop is CASSFGTGVYEQYF. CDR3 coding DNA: TGTGCCAGCAGCTTCGGGACAGGGGTCTACGAGCAGTACTTC.

This CDR3 reads CATSRDPGGVLFNEQFF. The CDR3 region has the DNA TGTGCCACCAGCAGAGATCCGGGGGGGGTTTTATTCAATGAGCAGTTCTTC. The V gene is TRBV15, the J gene TRBJ2-1; 8 bases fit TRBD2. The CDR3 is made up of 17 amino acids. CDR1 and CDR2 (germline): LNHNV, YYDKDF (reference sequence). With 0 bases clipped from V and 6 bases from J, the junction kept 10 bases outside the gene matches.

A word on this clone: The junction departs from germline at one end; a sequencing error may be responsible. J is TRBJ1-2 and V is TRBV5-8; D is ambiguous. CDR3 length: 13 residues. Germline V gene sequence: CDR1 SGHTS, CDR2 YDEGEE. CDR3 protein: CASSLAANYGYTF. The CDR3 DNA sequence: TGTGCCAGCAGTTTGGCGGCTAACTATGGCTACACCTTC.

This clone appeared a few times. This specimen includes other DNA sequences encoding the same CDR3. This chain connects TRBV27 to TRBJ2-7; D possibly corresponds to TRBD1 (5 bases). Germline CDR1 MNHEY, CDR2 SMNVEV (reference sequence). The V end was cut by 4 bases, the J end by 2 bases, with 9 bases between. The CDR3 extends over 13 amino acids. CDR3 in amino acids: CASSYQGTYEQYF. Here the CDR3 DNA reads TGTGCCAGCAGTTATCAGGGCACCTACGAGCAGTACTTC.

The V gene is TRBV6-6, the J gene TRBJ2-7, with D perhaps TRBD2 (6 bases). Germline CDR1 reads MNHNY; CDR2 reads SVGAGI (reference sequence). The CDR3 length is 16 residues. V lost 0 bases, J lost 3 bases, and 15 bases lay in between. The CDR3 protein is CASSYSTPGLSYEQYF. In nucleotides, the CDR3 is TGTGCCAGCAGTTACTCGACACCGGGACTGAGCTACGAGCAGTACTTC.

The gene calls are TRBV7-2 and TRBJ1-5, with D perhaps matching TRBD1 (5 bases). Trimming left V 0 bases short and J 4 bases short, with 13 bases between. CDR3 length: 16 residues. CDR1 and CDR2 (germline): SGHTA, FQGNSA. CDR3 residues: CASSLAVGDLNQPQHF. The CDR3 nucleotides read TGTGCCAGCAGCTTAGCGGTAGGGGACTTAAATCAGCCCCAGCATTTT.

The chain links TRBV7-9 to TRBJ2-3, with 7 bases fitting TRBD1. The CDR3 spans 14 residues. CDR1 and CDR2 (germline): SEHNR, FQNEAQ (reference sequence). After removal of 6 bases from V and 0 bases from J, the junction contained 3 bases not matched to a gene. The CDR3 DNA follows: TGTGCCAGCAGTTGGGACAGAAGCACAGATACGCAGTATTTT. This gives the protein CASSWDRSTDTQYF.

The chain's CDR3 is CASSIFPPTGQPSPLHF. For the CDR3, the DNA is TGTGCCAGCAGCATTTTTCCCCCAACAGGCCAGCCTTCACCCCTCCACTTT. The genes are TRBV7-6 and TRBJ1-6, with D maybe TRBD1 (5 bases). Looked up from germline, CDR1 is SGHVS and CDR2 is FNYEAQ. The CDR3 is 17 amino acids. Trimming stripped 5 bases from V and 9 bases from J, with 23 bases between. The full variable domain, in which reference TRBV7-6 and TRBJ1-6 provide the parts outside the CDR3, is GAGVSQSPRYKVTKRGQDVALRCDPISGHVSLYWYRQALGQGPEFLTYFNYEAQQDKSGLPNDRFSAERPEGSISTLTIQRTEQRDSAMYRCASSIFPPTGQPSPLHFGNGTRLTVT.

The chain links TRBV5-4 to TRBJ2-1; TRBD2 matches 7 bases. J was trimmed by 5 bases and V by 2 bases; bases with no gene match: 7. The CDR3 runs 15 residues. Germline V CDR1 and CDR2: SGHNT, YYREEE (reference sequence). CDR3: CASSFGGLYDNEQFF. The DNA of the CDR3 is TGTGCCAGCAGCTTCGGGGGACTATACGACAATGAGCAGTTCTTC.